These T cell receptor beta chains were read from a single sample in a study of blood T cell repertoires in COVID-19. Libraries were prepared by immunoSEQ multiplex PCR; TCRdb keeps only in-frame clonotypes and omits some of them. Of approximately 64,000 clones listed, around 89% are singletons. Sequencing used PBMCs or T cells enriched from blood (not recorded which). These receptor sequences come from a woman between 40 and 55 years old who had recovered from COVID-19. The CDR3 runs from the conserved cysteine through the conserved F or W. For some rows the clone size is stated as once, few or many, or as a class when expanded; others skip it.

j_call	cdr3_length	clone_size	v_call	cdr3_aa
TRBJ2-7	16	once	TRBV9	CASSVLSGRGRDEQYF
TRBJ1-5	13	.	TRBV5-1	CASSSGGDQPQHF
TRBJ2-5	15	.	TRBV10-1	CASSEGSGGLETQYF
TRBJ2-1	13	.	TRBV12-3/TRBV12-4	CASSSTGGFEQFF
TRBJ2-7	16	.	TRBV19	CASSMGASQRPGEQYF
TRBJ1-4	14	.	TRBV6-5	CASRVTGNREKLFF
TRBJ1-6	12	.	TRBV2	CARGTANSPLHF
TRBJ2-1	15	.	TRBV11-3	CASSFQRGGLNEQFF
TRBJ2-5	13	.	TRBV6-5	CASSTGLPETQYF
TRBJ1-1	13	.	TRBV2	CASSGGGNTEAFF
TRBJ1-6	15	.	TRBV2	CASSERTAHNSPLHF
TRBJ1-1	12	.	TRBV7-9	CASSFLSTEAFF
TRBJ2-1	13	.	TRBV4-1	CASSQAKLHEQFF
TRBJ2-1	17	.	TRBV11-2	CASSLRLAGGFYNEQFF
TRBJ1-2	14	.	TRBV19	CASSRGTGRGGYTF
TRBJ2-5	16	.	TRBV11-2	CASSLGGLANQETQYF
TRBJ2-5	16	.	TRBV18	CASSYIGQGAGETQYF
TRBJ1-1	15	.	TRBV13	CASSVHGGAATEAFF
TRBJ2-3	15	.	TRBV29-1	CSVRTSGGPSDTQYF
TRBJ1-4	16	.	TRBV25-1	CASSEPNRGVYEKLFF
TRBJ2-5	15	.	TRBV10-1	CASNFSGGCQETQYF
TRBJ1-1	16	.	TRBV9	CASSHPVQGGMTEAFF
TRBJ1-6	14	.	TRBV28	CASAGWQGGSPLHF
TRBJ2-2	14	.	TRBV18	CASSQNRETGELFF
TRBJ1-5	13	.	TRBV2	CASRGTENQPQHF
TRBJ2-7	14	.	TRBV3-1/TRBV3-2	CASSQDGGAGEQYF
TRBJ1-5	15	.	TRBV4-1	CASSRARGANQPQHF
TRBJ2-3	12	once	TRBV19	CASRTPLDTQYF
TRBJ1-5	13	.	TRBV5-1	CASSLDFDQPQHF
TRBJ1-2	15	.	TRBV6-6	CASSYSGTDPYGYTF
TRBJ2-1	15	.	TRBV12-5	CASGLKASSYNEQFF
TRBJ2-7	13	.	TRBV7-6	CASSTHRGGEQYF
TRBJ2-2	16	.	TRBV11-2	CASSLLAGGFPGELFF
TRBJ1-2	17	.	TRBV27	CASSFGRRTGRFRGYTF
TRBJ1-3	13	.	TRBV19	CASSQGTGNTIYF
TRBJ2-3	11	.	TRBV27	CASSKLDTQYF
TRBJ2-7	16	.	TRBV7-6	CASSPTIGQVSYEQYF
TRBJ1-3	11	.	TRBV3-1/TRBV3-2	CASRNGESIYF
TRBJ2-7	15	.	TRBV2	CASSEAGTGVYEQYF
TRBJ2-3	13	.	TRBV11-2	CASRTRRTDTQYF
TRBJ2-5	16	once	TRBV5-8	CASSSIGTSGEETQYF
TRBJ2-7	16	once	TRBV11-3	CASSNLGAGRSYEQYF
TRBJ1-6	14	.	TRBV6-1	CASSEGVKNSPLHF
TRBJ1-3	13	.	TRBV7-3	CASSSGMGNTIYF
TRBJ1-1	17	.	TRBV5-1	CASSFAGRTGANTEAFF
TRBJ2-3	15	.	TRBV11-2	CASSSRGPQTDTQYF
TRBJ2-7	13	.	TRBV6-5	CASSYFGGNEQYF